The entry that follows covers one T cell receptor beta chain sequence. Its antigen is unidentified. This entry belongs to a study of beta chain features in type 1 diabetes. General study points: Sequencing of cDNA might inflate the share of cells that strongly express TCR. There was a moderate but significant shortening of TCRB CDR3s in all four CD4+ subsets of Type 1 diabetes patients.

Every isolated RNA sample was fully reverse transcribed, so sequencing captured expressed TCRB transcripts. Using immunoSEQ multiplex PCR, the repertoire was profiled, and TCRdb retains in-frame clones only, with some absent. This sample has about 390,000 clones; over 9% occur once, and the top ten carry approximately 0.6%. The CDR3 is 13 amino acids. V was pared by 7 bases and J by 0 bases, with 8 bases between. Germline V gene sequence: CDR1 SGHDT, CDR2 YYEEEE. V gene TRBV5-6 combines with J gene TRBJ2-4; D perhaps matches TRBD1 (5 bases). The receptor's source is a man under 40 with type 1 diabetes. Specimen: central memory CD4+ T cells from blood. This chain's CDR3 is CASGHRAKNIQYF. The CDR3, as DNA: TGTGCCAGCGGACACCGAGCCAAAAACATTCAGTACTTC.